Below are 27 T cell receptor beta chains sequenced from a single sample in a study of vaccination and CD4 T cells after COVID-19. The antigens of these receptors remain unknown. Treatment: approximately 9-day PBMC culture with coronavirus spike peptide pools or control peptides (ViraFEST assay). Sequenced with the Oncomine TCR Beta short-read assay was DNA taken from cultured CD4+ T cells. A single record per CDR3 protein comes from TCRdb applying MiXCR to the PCR reads. Of 8,000 to 10,000 distinct CDR3 sequences detected, approximately 61% appear once; the ten largest clones hold about 24%. Sequenced material: CD4+ T cells from blood, cultured in vitro. The receptors stem from a human donor who had recovered from COVID-19.

This clonotype was seen a handful of times. The chain links TRBV20-1 to TRBJ2-5, with D uncertain. Trimming cost V 5 bases and J 0 bases, with 4 bases left between them. CDR3 length: 11 amino acids. From germline, CDR1 is DFQATT and CDR2 SNEGSKA (reference sequence). CDR3 DNA: TGCAGTGCTGACCACCAAGAGACCCAGTACTTC. Residues: CSADHQETQYF.

The DNA of the CDR3 is TGTGCCAGCAGTGATTTAGGACAGGGAGAGTCACCCCTCCACTTT. This sequence encodes CASSDLGQGESPLHF. The chain couples TRBV2 to TRBJ1-6; TRBD1 matches 8 bases. V gave up 3 bases and J gave up 10 bases; unmatched junction bases: 8. The V gene's germline CDR1 is SNHLY and CDR2 FYNNEI. The CDR3 loop spans 15 amino acids.

The J gene is TRBJ2-3, the V gene TRBV6-1; possibly TRBD1 for D (6 bases). The CDR3 is 15 amino acids. Germline CDR1 is MNHNS and CDR2 is SASEGT. Trimming shortened V by 5 bases and J by 4 bases, and 16 bases separated the two germline ends. CDR3 residues: CASSRTDGRPDTQYF. Here the CDR3 DNA reads TGTGCCAGCAGTCGGACAGACGGCCGGCCAGATACGCAGTATTTT.

This clonotype has a single count. The chain uses TRBV19 and TRBJ2-7, with D perhaps TRBD1 (7 bases). The germline CDR1 and CDR2 sequences are LNHDA and SQIVND (reference sequence). Trimming removed 10 bases from V and 1 base from J, with 14 bases in between. The CDR3 consists of 13 residues. The CDR3 DNA reads TGTGCCACGCGGGGACAGTCTTCCTACGAGCAGTACTTC. Translating gives CATRGQSSYEQYF.

The V and J genes are TRBV11-3 and TRBJ2-1, with 11 positions matching TRBD2. Per the germline V gene, CDR1 is SGHNT and CDR2 is YENEEA. The V and J ends lost 0 bases and 9 bases, in that order; junction bases with no gene match: 1. There are 14 residues in the CDR3. The CDR3 DNA sequence: TGTGCCAGCAGCTTAGAGGGGACTAGCGGTGAGCAGTTCTTC. Translated, it gives CASSLEGTSGEQFF.

By share, this clonotype counts as medium-sized. CDR3: CASSLTRDYNEQFF. The CDR3 nucleotides are TGTGCCAGCAGCTTAACCAGGGATTACAATGAGCAGTTCTTC. The V call is TRBV7-3, the J call TRBJ2-1; a weak D match, TRBD1 (5 bases). V dropped 0 bases and J dropped 4 bases, with 7 bases sitting between them. The germline V gene encodes CDR1 SGHTA and CDR2 FQGTGA. This CDR3 has 14 amino acids.

The gene calls are TRBV6-5 and TRBJ1-5, with D perhaps matching TRBD1 (6 bases). V was trimmed by 0 bases and J by 4 bases, leaving 13 bases between them. Germline V gives CDR1 MNHEY, CDR2 SVGAGI. There are 16 residues in the CDR3. The CDR3 DNA reads as TGTGCCAGCAGTTACTCGGCCGGACAGACAAATCAGCCCCAGCATTTT. Protein product: CASSYSAGQTNQPQHF.

The rearrangement links TRBV7-6 to TRBJ2-3; no clear D gene. Germline CDR1 SGHVS, CDR2 FNYEAQ. This CDR3 region has 12 residues. Trimming shortened V by 4 bases and J by 3 bases, and 5 bases separated the two germline ends. CDR3 sequence: CASSYPTDTQYF. The CDR3 DNA sequence: TGTGCCAGCAGCTATCCAACAGATACGCAGTATTTT.

This clonotype was seen a single time. The rearrangement uses TRBV28 and TRBJ1-4; unclear D gene. The V gene's germline CDR1 is MDHEN and CDR2 SYDVKM. V dropped 6 bases and J dropped 8 bases, with 19 bases sitting between them. There are 15 residues in the CDR3. CDR3: CASSLETRLREKLFF. DNA of the CDR3: TGTGCCAGCAGCCTCGAGACTCGCCTGCGGGAAAAACTGTTTTTT.

This clonotype qualifies as medium-sized (0.01 to 0.1%). V usage is TRBV10-1 and J usage is TRBJ2-4; D might be TRBD2 (6 bases). The V end lost 4 bases, the J end lost 6 bases, and 16 bases lay between the germline ends. The CDR3 totals 15 residues. Germline CDR1 WNHNN, CDR2 SYGVQD (reference sequence). As DNA, the CDR3 is TGCGCCAGCAGTGTCGGCGGGGATGGGGTAAACATTCAGTACTTC. It yields the protein CASSVGGDGVNIQYF.

The chain carries TRBV27 and TRBJ2-1; 8 positions agree with TRBD1. J was trimmed by 10 bases and V by 6 bases; bases with no gene match: 14. This CDR3 has 15 residues. Germline CDR1 MNHEY, CDR2 SMNVEV (reference sequence). The CDR3 loop is CASSRSDQGAGEQFF. CDR3 in DNA: TGTGCCAGCAGCCGATCGGACCAGGGGGCTGGGGAGCAGTTCTTC.

In its sample, this clonotype was seen a few times. The J gene is TRBJ2-5, the V gene TRBV7-2; 9 bases are a match to TRBD2. The CDR3 runs to 15 residues. Trimming removed 6 bases from V and 2 bases from J; junction bases left unmatched: 7. Looked up from germline, CDR1 is SGHTA and CDR2 is FQGNSA. CDR3 in amino acids: CASRLAGHLQETQYF. As DNA, the CDR3 is TGTGCCAGCAGACTAGCGGGCCACCTTCAAGAGACCCAGTACTTC.

This clonotype was seen more than once but under ten times. The junction and the germline gene differ at one end; a read error may be behind it. This chain connects TRBV20-1 to TRBJ2-1; D remains unclear. The CDR3 consists of 13 residues. Germline loops: CDR1 DFQATT, CDR2 SNEGSKA (reference sequence). The CDR3, as DNA: TGCAGTGCTAAACAAAACTCCGACAATGAGCAGTTCTTC. As protein: CSAKQNSDNEQFF.

There are a few counts of this clonotype. The chain employs TRBV20-1 and TRBJ1-1, with D unclear. This CDR3 region has 14 residues. Looked up from germline, CDR1 is DFQATT and CDR2 is SNEGSKA (reference sequence). Between the trimmed V and J ends, which lost 2 bases and 0 bases, there was a span of 10 bases. The CDR3 region has the DNA TGCAGTGCTAGATTACAGTTCATGAACACTGAAGCTTTCTTT. Its translation is CSARLQFMNTEAFF.

V is TRBV20-1 and J is TRBJ2-1; D is undetermined. The CDR3 is made up of 14 amino acids. CDR1 is DFQATT and CDR2 is SNEGSKA in the germline V gene (reference sequence). Trimming removed 6 bases from V and 2 bases from J, with 14 bases in between. The CDR3 loop reads CSALGGVTYNEQFF. The CDR3 DNA follows: TGCAGTGCCCTGGGTGGGGTGACCTACAATGAGCAGTTCTTC.

This clonotype was seen a handful of times. The chain uses TRBV20-1 and TRBJ2-5; 7 bases align to TRBD1. CDR1 and CDR2 (germline): DFQATT, SNEGSKA (reference sequence). Trimming took 3 bases from V and 5 from J; bases not matched to a gene: 15. The CDR3 runs to 16 residues. The DNA for the CDR3 is TGCAGTGCTAGTTCCCAGTTTAAACAGGGGAGTGAGACCCAGTACTTC. Its translation is CSASSQFKQGSETQYF.

The chain is built from TRBV19 and TRBJ1-5, with D tentatively TRBD1 (5 bases). Germline V CDR1 and CDR2: LNHDA, SQIVND (reference sequence). The CDR3 extends over 16 amino acids. V lost 5 bases and J 4 bases, leaving 18 bases between the germline ends. DNA for the CDR3: TGTGCCAGTAGTGTGCTAGGGACCCGGGGAAATCAGCCCCAGCATTTT. Protein sequence: CASSVLGTRGNQPQHF.

This clonotype appeared a few times. V is TRBV20-1 and J is TRBJ2-3; D might be TRBD1 or TRBD2, each matching 5 bases. The V end lost 2 bases, the J end lost 0 bases, and 12 bases lay between the germline ends. Per the germline V gene, CDR1 is DFQATT and CDR2 is SNEGSKA (reference sequence). The CDR3 has 15 amino acids. The CDR3 sequence: CSARSGAGSTDTQYF. Here the CDR3 DNA reads TGCAGTGCTAGATCCGGGGCAGGAAGCACAGATACGCAGTATTTT.

This clonotype was observed a handful of times. The gene calls are TRBV28 and TRBJ2-1; 10 bases line up with TRBD2. CDR3 length: 16 residues. V was pared by 6 bases and J by 4 bases, with 9 bases of the junction left unmatched. The V gene's germline CDR1 is MDHEN and CDR2 SYDVKM. The CDR3 DNA follows: TGTGCCAGCAGACCCGGACTAGCGGACATATACAATGAGCAGTTCTTC. Protein sequence: CASRPGLADIYNEQFF.

To note about this clonotype: The CDR3 carries no conserved terminal phenylalanine or tryptophan, so it likely arises from a read error. The chain employs TRBV19 and TRBJ1-5; 8 bases line up with TRBD1. Unmatched junction bases numbered 7, after V lost 8 bases and J lost 1 base. Germline-derived CDR1 and CDR2 are LNHDA and SQIVND (reference sequence). The CDR3 is 15 amino acids. The CDR3 DNA is TGTGCCAGTGTAAGGCGGACAGGGAGCAATCAGCCCCAGCATTTA. Amino acid sequence: CASVRRTGSNQPQHL.

The gene calls are TRBV6-2 or TRBV6-3 and TRBJ2-1; D not resolved. CDR3 length: 13 amino acids. CDR1 is MNHEY, CDR2 SVGEGT, per germline. Trimming removed 6 bases at V and 0 bases at J, with 6 bases between. The CDR3 is CASRLNSYNEQFF. CDR3 nucleotide sequence: TGTGCCAGCAGACTAAACTCCTACAATGAGCAGTTCTTC.

This clonotype was seen a handful of times. V is TRBV20-1 and J is TRBJ1-5, with 9 positions matching TRBD1. J gave up 5 bases and V 3 bases, and 5 bases lay outside the gene matches. The CDR3 covers 14 residues. CDR1 and CDR2 (germline): DFQATT, SNEGSKA (reference sequence). The CDR3 loop is CSARHGTGYQPQHF. CDR3 sequence (DNA): TGCAGTGCTAGGCATGGGACAGGGTATCAGCCCCAGCATTTT.

This rearrangement joins TRBV27 to TRBJ2-3; 11 positions match TRBD2. CDR1 is MNHEY, CDR2 SMNVEV, per germline (reference sequence). This CDR3 contains 15 residues. V was pared by 8 bases and J by 5 bases, with 9 bases of the junction left unmatched. CDR3 sequence: CASGPGTSGLDTQYF. The CDR3 nucleotides read TGTGCCAGCGGCCCCGGGACTAGCGGACTAGATACGCAGTATTTT.

The V call is TRBV5-4, the J call TRBJ2-2, with a possible D match to TRBD2 (6 bases). CDR1 and CDR2 (germline): SGHNT, YYREEE (reference sequence). The CDR3 totals 15 residues. With 5 bases removed from V and 0 bases from J, the gap between germline ends came to 11 bases. CDR3 coding DNA: TGTGCCAGCAGGGGTGGAGGGTCGAACACCGGGGAGCTGTTTTTT. This gives the protein CASRGGGSNTGELFF.

This sequence joins TRBV6-2 or TRBV6-3 and TRBJ2-7; 13 nucleotides match TRBD2. Trimming took 7 bases from V and 3 from J; bases not matched to a gene: 3. The CDR3 has 14 amino acids. Germline V lookup: CDR1 MNHEY, CDR2 SVGEGT. The CDR3 is CASTRTSGSYEQYF. The CDR3 DNA reads as TGTGCCAGCACAAGGACTAGCGGGAGCTACGAGCAGTACTTC.

The rearrangement links TRBV20-1 to TRBJ1-4; tentatively, D is TRBD1 (5 bases). The CDR3 is 15 amino acids. Per the germline V gene, CDR1 is DFQATT and CDR2 is SNEGSKA (reference sequence). V lost 2 bases and J lost 8, with 18 bases in between. CDR3 nucleotide sequence: TGCAGTGCTAGATTGATGGGGCAGGGAGGGGAAAAACTGTTTTTT. It translates to CSARLMGQGGEKLFF.

This clonotype was recorded once. The chain joins TRBV7-2 to TRBJ2-2, with 8 bases identical to TRBD2. With 5 bases clipped from V and 1 base from J, the junction kept 3 bases outside the gene matches. CDR3 length: 15 amino acids. Per germline, CDR1 SGHTA and CDR2 FQGNSA. The CDR3 spells CASSRGLVNTGELFF. For the CDR3, the DNA is TGTGCCAGCAGCAGGGGACTAGTGAACACCGGGGAGCTGTTTTTT.